The 28 T cell receptor beta chains below all came from one sample that was sequenced in a study of metastatic and nonmetastatic thyroid tumors (dated by TCRdb to between 2020 and 2021). No patient had received any treatment before thyroid surgery. The library was made by PCR. TCRdb records Illumina HiSeq 4000 as the sequencer. Using fastp at Q25 and MiXCR, TCRdb reprocessed the public reads and kept productive beta chains. The sample table holds some 40,000 clones, of which roughly 14% were seen once. The top ten clonotypes cover over 7.5% of the sample. The sequenced sample consisted of blood. The receptors derive from a female donor with papillary thyroid cancer or a benign thyroid nodule (not recorded which). Some clones in this sample may be carry-over from other donors' samples.

This clone was observed a handful of times. This chain links TRBV3-1 with TRBJ2-2; 8 bases fit TRBD2. The germline CDR1 and CDR2 sequences are LGHDT and YNNKEL (reference sequence). Trimming cost V 10 bases and J 5 bases; bases outside gene matches: 6. The CDR3 loop spans 13 amino acids. CDR3 nucleotide sequence: TGTGCCACCCGGCGGGGGGTGACCGGGGAGCTGTTTTTT. Translated: CATRRGVTGELFF.

The sample holds a few counts of this clone. The chain couples TRBV5-4 to TRBJ1-3; no clear D. Trimming shortened V by 2 bases and J by 0 bases, and 9 bases separated the two germline ends. CDR1 and CDR2 (germline): SGHNT, YYREEE (reference sequence). The CDR3 is 15 residues long. CDR3 residues: CASSFGPPSGNTIYF. As DNA, the CDR3 is TGTGCCAGCAGCTTCGGGCCACCCTCTGGAAACACCATATATTTT. The whole variable domain, remainder taken from reference TRBV5-4 and TRBJ1-3, is ETGVTQSPTHLIKTRGQQVTLRCSSQSGHNTVSWYQQALGQGPQFIFQYYREEENGRGNFPPRFSGLQFPNYSSELNVNALELDDSALYLCASSFGPPSGNTIYFGEGSWLTVV.

This clone has at least ten counts. The chain recombines TRBV28 with TRBJ1-6, with TRBD1 matching 8 bases. V lost 7 bases and J lost 5; bases outside the gene matches: 4. Germline V CDR1 and CDR2: MDHEN, SYDVKM. The CDR3 runs 14 residues. CDR3 sequence reads: CASKLQGDNSPLHF. CDR3 in DNA: TGTGCCAGCAAGTTACAGGGGGATAATTCACCCCTCCACTTT.

This clone was seen repeatedly, ten times or more. The DNA for the CDR3 is TGTGCCACACTACTAGCGGTGGGAGAGACCCAGTACTTC. Translated: CATLLAVGETQYF. The gene calls are TRBV6-2 or TRBV6-3 and TRBJ2-5; 8 positions match TRBD2. Trimming at V came to 10 bases and at J to 4 bases, leaving 8 bases not matched to a gene. The CDR3 covers 13 residues. Germline V CDR1 and CDR2: MNHEY, SVGEGT.

This clone appeared many times. The chain joins TRBV5-1 to TRBJ1-1; possible D gene TRBD1, 5 bases. Germline assignment: CDR1 SGHRS and CDR2 YFSETQ. The CDR3 contains 16 residues. Trimming cost V 4 bases and J 4 bases, with 20 bases left between them. Here the CDR3 reads CASSLGPRGEGTEAFF. CDR3 sequence (DNA): TGCGCCAGCAGCCTAGGCCCTAGGGGTGAGGGCACTGAAGCTTTCTTT.

This clone has just a few counts. This chain's CDR3 is CASSLFRGLDETQYF. In DNA, the CDR3 is TGTGCCAGCAGTTTATTCAGGGGCCTGGATGAGACCCAGTACTTC. The chain has TRBV27 and TRBJ2-5; a weak D match, TRBD1 (6 bases). This CDR3 is built from 15 residues. Germline values: CDR1 MNHEY, CDR2 SMNVEV (reference sequence). The V and J ends lost 1 base and 5 bases respectively, with 14 bases between them.

The chain has TRBV5-1 and TRBJ1-2; D remains unclear. Germline V gene lookup returns CDR1 SGHRS and CDR2 YFSETQ. This CDR3 region has 16 residues. Trimming left V 1 base short and J 4 bases short, with 17 bases between. CDR3 residues: CASSLSGPSGSYGYTF. The DNA of the CDR3 is TGCGCCAGCAGCTTGAGCGGTCCCAGCGGGAGCTATGGCTACACCTTC.

The CDR3 DNA sequence: TGTGCCAGCAGGAGGGGGAGGGACCAAGAGACCCAGTACTTC. Its protein product is CASRRGRDQETQYF. The chain employs TRBV5-4 and TRBJ2-5; TRBD2 might be the D (7 bases). Germline V gene data show CDR1 as SGHNT and CDR2 as YYREEE (reference sequence). The CDR3 sequence is 14 residues long. V was shortened by 5 bases and J by 0 bases, with 11 bases between the two germline ends.

This clone was recorded many times. The genes are TRBV7-3 and TRBJ2-1, with 9 positions matching TRBD1. This CDR3 has 17 amino acids. Germline values: CDR1 SGHTA, CDR2 FQGTGA. Trimming took 5 bases from V and 4 from J; bases not matched to a gene: 12. The CDR3 region is CASSPGRGTGQYNEQFF. CDR3 DNA: TGTGCCAGCAGCCCAGGGCGGGGGACAGGGCAATACAATGAGCAGTTCTTC.

The V gene is TRBV6-1, the J gene TRBJ2-7, with TRBD2 as a possible D gene (7 bases). The germline V gene has CDR1 MNHNS and CDR2 SASEGT. V dropped 6 bases and J dropped 9 bases, with 21 bases sitting between them. The CDR3 consists of 14 residues. The CDR3 spells CASSQEGGYTLQYF. CDR3 sequence (DNA): TGTGCCAGCAGCCAAGAGGGGGGGTATACGCTGCAGTACTTC.

This clone is labeled medium-sized. The chain employs TRBV6-1 and TRBJ2-7, with D unresolved. Deletions cut 1 base from V and 3 bases from J, with 10 bases between. Germline CDR1 and CDR2: MNHNS and SASEGT. The CDR3 has 14 residues. CDR3 coding DNA: TGTGCCAGCAGTGAAGGGCTCACGGGCTACGAGCAGTACTTC. Protein sequence: CASSEGLTGYEQYF.

This clone was counted ten times or more. The gene calls are TRBV7-9 and TRBJ2-7, with D possibly matching TRBD2 (6 bases). The CDR3 covers 13 residues. The germline CDR1 and CDR2 sequences are SEHNR and FQNEAQ (reference sequence). V was clipped by 6 bases and J by 6 bases, with 15 bases between them. The chain's CDR3 is CASSPPGGLEQYF. CDR3 DNA: TGTGCCAGCAGTCCGCCCGGGGGACTCGAGCAGTACTTC.

In this sample, this clone is medium-sized. The chain couples TRBV6-2 or TRBV6-3 to TRBJ2-1, with D uncertain. The V end was cut by 4 bases, the J end by 11 bases, with 6 bases between. Germline values: CDR1 MNHEY, CDR2 SVGEGT. This CDR3 region has 10 residues. As DNA, the CDR3 is TGTGCCAGCAGTTGGCCCAAGCAGTTCTTC. Protein sequence: CASSWPKQFF.

This clone was seen many times. The CDR3 nucleotides read TGTGCCAGCAGCCACGGGCTGAGGGACAATGAGCAGTTCTTC. It is translated as CASSHGLRDNEQFF. V is TRBV14 and J is TRBJ2-1, with TRBD2 as a possible D gene (5 bases). V lost 3 bases and J 5 bases, leaving 11 bases between the germline ends. The germline V gene encodes CDR1 SGHDN and CDR2 FVKESK. The CDR3 runs 14 residues.

In this sample, this clone turned up many times. This chain connects TRBV7-3 to TRBJ2-2; no firm D call. CDR3 length: 17 residues. From germline, CDR1 is SGHTA and CDR2 FQGTGA. V lost 4 bases to trimming and J lost 0 bases, with 15 bases between them. The DNA for the CDR3 is TGTGCCAGCAGCTGGACCCGTGAGACGGCGAACACCGGGGAGCTGTTTTTT. It yields the protein CASSWTRETANTGELFF.

This clone was observed many times. This chain links TRBV27 with TRBJ1-1; no reliable D call. Trimming took off 5 bases at V and 0 bases at J, with 7 bases between the two ends. Germline V gene sequence: CDR1 MNHEY, CDR2 SMNVEV (reference sequence). This CDR3 region has 13 residues. CDR3 residues: CASSITVNTEAFF. CDR3 DNA: TGTGCCAGCAGTATTACAGTGAACACTGAAGCTTTCTTT.

V usage is TRBV11-1 and J usage is TRBJ2-2; 9 bases map to TRBD2. V trimming: 5 bases; J trimming: 3 bases; junction bases outside the gene matches: 10. This CDR3 comprises 17 residues. Germline V gives CDR1 SGHAT, CDR2 FQDESV (reference sequence). For the CDR3, the DNA is TGTGCCAGCAGCGTTGGGGAGACTAGCGGATACACCGGGGAGCTGTTTTTT. It is translated as CASSVGETSGYTGELFF.

In this sample, this clone turned up many times. The chain is built from TRBV3-1 and TRBJ2-2; D is unresolved. Germline CDR1 LGHDT, CDR2 YNNKEL (reference sequence). Trimming took 4 bases from V and 4 from J, leaving 13 bases between them. The CDR3 contains 15 residues. CDR3 sequence (DNA): TGTGCCAGCAGCCCTTTAGAAGGCGGCACCGGGGAGCTGTTTTTT. Residues: CASSPLEGGTGELFF.

The chain joins TRBV20-1 to TRBJ2-3; D assignment may be TRBD1 or TRBD2 (5 bases each). V lost 6 bases and J lost 2, with 15 bases in between. Germline CDR1 DFQATT, CDR2 SNEGSKA (reference sequence). CDR3 size: 14 residues. The CDR3 protein is CSAGERGFTDTQYF. In DNA, the CDR3 is TGCAGTGCGGGGGAGAGGGGATTCACAGATACGCAGTATTTT.

Points on this clone: The junction does not match germline at one end; this may be a read error. J is TRBJ2-7 and V is TRBV12-3 or TRBV12-4, with D perhaps given as TRBD1 or TRBD2 (5 bases each). The CDR3 runs to 12 residues. CDR3 nucleotides: TGTGCCATCAGTCCTGGGGGTGGCGAGCAGTACTTC. This encodes CAISPGGGEQYF.

This clone was observed a handful of times. The chain employs TRBV19 and TRBJ2-7; 8 bases map to TRBD2. This CDR3 is built from 14 residues. With V trimmed by 4 bases and J by 2 bases, 4 bases remained unmatched. The germline V gene encodes CDR1 LNHDA and CDR2 SQIVND (reference sequence). CDR3 residues: CASSTQAGAYEQYF. CDR3 in DNA: TGTGCCAGTAGTACCCAAGCGGGAGCCTACGAGCAGTACTTC.

This clone has a count of ten or more. This chain joins TRBV6-1 and TRBJ1-1; D unresolved. This CDR3 has 18 amino acids. Trimming shortened V by 4 bases and J by 6 bases, and 27 bases separated the two germline ends. CDR1 and CDR2 (germline): MNHNS, SASEGT. The CDR3 nucleotides read TGTGCCAGCAGTGGAAGAGTTTGGTCCTTATCGGTCCCCGCTGAAGCTTTCTTT. It translates to CASSGRVWSLSVPAEAFF.

This clone is medium-sized by share. V gene TRBV6-1 combines with J gene TRBJ2-7; D is unresolved. The CDR3 sequence is 12 residues long. Between the trimmed V and J ends, which lost 5 bases and 3 bases, there was a span of 8 bases. Germline V gene data show CDR1 as MNHNS and CDR2 as SASEGT. CDR3 sequence (DNA): TGTGCCAGCAGTAAGGACGGCTACGAGCAGTACTTC. Amino acids: CASSKDGYEQYF.

Sample share makes this clone medium-sized. The rearrangement links TRBV12-3 or TRBV12-4 to TRBJ2-7; D unresolved. This CDR3 has 14 residues. V lost 7 bases and J 6 bases, leaving 19 bases between the germline ends. CDR3 amino acids: CASTVTQGSGEQYF. In DNA, the CDR3 is TGTGCCAGCACCGTTACACAAGGAAGTGGCGAGCAGTACTTC.

This clone is termed medium-sized. The chain uses TRBV12-3 or TRBV12-4 and TRBJ2-7; D remains unclear. Trimming removed 3 bases at V and 2 bases at J, with 11 bases between. This CDR3 comprises 14 residues. CDR3 loop: CASSFWQSPYEQYF. The CDR3 DNA is TGTGCCAGCAGTTTCTGGCAGAGTCCCTACGAGCAGTACTTC.

This clone has at least ten counts. The chain links TRBV27 to TRBJ2-1; 7 nucleotides match TRBD1. Germline-derived CDR1 and CDR2 are MNHEY and SMNVEV (reference sequence). CDR3 size: 15 residues. V shed 5 bases, J shed 3 bases, and the junction held 7 bases outside the gene matches. CDR3 DNA sequence: TGTGCCAGCAGTACCAACAGGGGCCTCTACAATGAGCAGTTCTTC. Translation: CASSTNRGLYNEQFF.

This clone came up many times. The chain is built from TRBV19 and TRBJ2-3, with 8 bases that match TRBD2. This CDR3 is 16 amino acids long. With 3 bases clipped from V and 3 bases from J, the junction kept 8 bases outside the gene matches. Germline CDR1 and CDR2: LNHDA and SQIVND (reference sequence). Written as DNA, the CDR3 is TGTGCCAGTAGTATTGGGACTAGTACAGGAACAGATACGCAGTATTTT. Its translation: CASSIGTSTGTDTQYF.

This clone has ten or more counts. This chain links TRBV11-2 with TRBJ1-1; D is unresolved. The germline V and J ends were trimmed by 5 bases and 0 bases, with 10 bases remaining between them. This CDR3 contains 14 residues. Germline V gene lookup returns CDR1 SGHAT and CDR2 FQNNGV. CDR3 amino acids: CASSPQLMNTEAFF. The DNA for the CDR3 is TGTGCCAGCAGCCCACAGCTGATGAACACTGAAGCTTTCTTT. The full variable domain, rest sourced from reference TRBV11-2 and TRBJ1-1, is EAGVAQSPRYKIIEKRQSVAFWCNPISGHATLYWYQQILGQGPKLLIQFQNNGVVDDSQLPKDRFSAERLKGVDSTLKIQPAKLEDSAVYLCASSPQLMNTEAFFGQGTRLTVV.